These 22 T cell receptor beta chains originate from one sample sequenced in a study of blood T cells in healthy people across ages. A second 7 to 11 cycle PCR used barcoded and J-beta primers. TCRdb passed the 5' RACE reads through MiXCR, listing each CDR3 protein once. The sample carries about 1.8 million distinct CDR3 sequences, just under 50% recorded once. Material: blood. The receptors shown here come from a woman aged 40 to 55 in good health.

The chain recombines TRBV14 with TRBJ2-1; D remains unclear. The last part of the DNA fits TRBJ2-7 better; the J call may be wrong. The CDR3 runs to 15 residues. CDR1 is SGHDN, CDR2 FVKESK, per germline. As DNA, the CDR3 is TGTGCCAGCAGCCAAGATTCCCCCACCTACAATGAGCAGTACTTC. Translation: CASSQDSPTYNEQYF.

This clonotype came up a few times. The genes are TRBV6-6 and TRBJ2-1; D may be TRBD1 (5 bases). Germline V lookup: CDR1 MNHNY, CDR2 SVGAGI (reference sequence). The CDR3 has 13 amino acids. Trimming cost V 2 bases and J 6 bases, with 8 bases left between them. The CDR3 DNA reads as TGTGCCAGCAGTTACCCCAGGGCCAATGAGCAGTTCTTC. This translates into CASSYPRANEQFF.

Ten or more counts support this clonotype. The chain uses TRBV6-6 and TRBJ1-2; TRBD1 might be the D (5 bases). This CDR3 is 14 amino acids long. Trimming stripped 5 bases from V and 7 bases from J, with 17 bases between. The germline V gene has CDR1 MNHNY and CDR2 SVGAGI (reference sequence). CDR3 DNA: TGTGCCAGCAGTAGAGAGCGGGGGGGAGGTGGCTACACCTTC. Encoded protein: CASSRERGGGGYTF.

Comments on this clonotype: Because it lacks the conserved phenylalanine or tryptophan at the end, this CDR3 is likely a read error. This chain joins TRBV12-3 or TRBV12-4 and TRBJ2-7; D uncertain. The J call is uncertain, as TRBJ2-5 better fits the DNA end. The CDR3 totals 16 residues. The CDR3 here is CASSAISDGTKGTQYL. DNA for the CDR3: TGTGCCAGCAGCGCGATTTCGGACGGAACCAAAGGGACCCAGTACTTA.

The chain joins TRBV6-6 to TRBJ2-4; D might be TRBD1 (5 bases). The J call is uncertain, as TRBJ2-5 better fits the DNA end. The CDR3 covers 14 residues. Germline V CDR1 and CDR2: MNHNY, SVGAGI (reference sequence). In nucleotides, the CDR3 is TGTGCCAGCAACAACGTAGGGGTAGGGGAGACCCAGTACTTC. The encoded protein is CASNNVGVGETQYF.

This clonotype was detected a few times. V and J are TRBV20-1 and TRBJ2-3; no firm D call. V dropped 5 bases and J dropped 5 bases, with 14 bases sitting between them. The CDR3 is 13 amino acids. Germline CDR1 and CDR2: DFQATT and SNEGSKA (reference sequence). For the CDR3, the DNA is TGCAGTGCTGAACCCTATTTCGGAGATACGCAGTATTTT. It codes for CSAEPYFGDTQYF.

The genes are TRBV28 and TRBJ1-6; 9 positions agree with TRBD1. The CDR3 extends over 16 amino acids. Germline lookup yields CDR1 MDHEN and CDR2 SYDVKM. J gave up 5 bases and V 8 bases, and 10 bases lay outside the gene matches. The CDR3 reads CASRPPGTGNNSPLHF. CDR3 coding DNA: TGTGCCAGCCGCCCCCCGGGGACAGGGAATAATTCACCCCTCCACTTT.

Concerning this clonotype: Sequence at one end of the junction differs from germline and may be a read error. The chain employs TRBV7-9 and TRBJ2-7, with no clear D. Germline V CDR1 and CDR2: SEHNR, FQNEAQ (reference sequence). This CDR3 spans 13 amino acids. CDR3 amino acids: CASSLDHLYGQYF. In DNA, the CDR3 is TGTGCCAGCAGCTTAGATCACCTCTACGGGCAGTACTTC.

This clonotype was counted only a few times. The V gene is TRBV7-2, the J gene TRBJ1-2; 8 bases are shared with TRBD1. CDR1 SGHTA and CDR2 FQGNSA come from the germline V gene. V lost 5 bases to trimming and J lost 4 bases; unmatched junction nucleotides: 9. The length of the CDR3 is 15 residues. CDR3: CASSLNRGSLYGYTF. The CDR3 DNA reads TGTGCCAGCAGCCTGAACAGGGGGTCCCTCTATGGCTACACCTTC.

This clonotype was seen a few times. This CDR3 is CASSLTSGGVEFF. The CDR3 DNA reads TGTGCCAGCAGTTTAACTAGCGGGGGGGTAGAGTTCTTC. The chain couples TRBV28 to TRBJ2-1, with 13 bases identical to TRBD2. The CDR3 extends over 13 amino acids. The trim removed 2 bases at V and 14 bases at J, leaving 3 bases unmatched. CDR1 and CDR2 (germline): MDHEN, SYDVKM.

The gene calls are TRBV14 and TRBJ2-3; D unresolved. Trimming left V 2 bases short and J 1 base short, with 16 bases between. The CDR3 spans 17 residues. Germline V gene sequence: CDR1 SGHDN, CDR2 FVKESK. In nucleotides, the CDR3 is TGTGCCAGCAGCCAAAGACCTCTACGTGGGGGCACAGATACGCAGTATTTT. Translating it yields CASSQRPLRGGTDTQYF.

Of note for this clonotype: This could be a read error, since a much larger clone is one nucleotide away. This chain connects TRBV7-2 to TRBJ2-3, with D maybe TRBD2 (5 bases). The CDR3 totals 14 residues. Germline loops: CDR1 SGHTA, CDR2 FQGNSA. Written as DNA, the CDR3 is TGTGTCAGCAGCCCCTGGACTAGCACAGATACGCAGTATTTT. Amino acid sequence: CVSSPWTSTDTQYF. Combining the CDR3 with reference TRBV7-2 and TRBJ2-3 gives the whole variable domain GAGVSQSPSNKVTEKGKDVELRCDPISGHTALYWYRQSLGQGLEFLIYFQGNSAPDKSGLPSDRFSAERTGGSVSTLTIQRTQQEDSAVYLCVSSPWTSTDTQYFGPGTRLTVL.

A few counts support this clonotype. V usage is TRBV24-1 and J usage is TRBJ1-1; D is perhaps TRBD1 (5 bases). Between the trimmed V and J ends, which lost 7 bases and 0 bases, there was a span of 8 bases. Germline V lookup: CDR1 KGHDR, CDR2 SFDVKD. The CDR3 spans 13 residues. The CDR3 sequence is CATRRGMNTEAFF. The CDR3 DNA follows: TGTGCCACCAGACGGGGCATGAACACTGAAGCTTTCTTT.

This clonotype came up a few times. The V gene is TRBV28, the J gene TRBJ2-5; possibly TRBD2 for D (6 bases). The V gene's germline CDR1 is MDHEN and CDR2 SYDVKM. The CDR3 spans 13 residues. V lost 5 bases to trimming and J lost 5 bases, with 12 bases between them. Here the CDR3 reads CASSPPEGETQYF. The CDR3 region has the DNA TGTGCCAGCAGTCCTCCGGAGGGCGAGACCCAGTACTTC.

J is TRBJ2-5 and V is TRBV7-2; D is perhaps TRBD2 (6 bases). TRBJ2-1 explains the end of the DNA better; the J call may be wrong. The CDR3 is made up of 15 amino acids. CDR1 SGHTA and CDR2 FQGNSA come from the germline V gene. In DNA, the CDR3 is TGTGCCAGCAGCCCCTCCGGGGGTCCCCAAGAGACCCAGTTCTTC. This codes for CASSPSGGPQETQFF.

This chain links TRBV10-2 with TRBJ2-1, with TRBD2 identical over 11 bases. Looked up from germline, CDR1 is WSHSY and CDR2 is SAAADI. This CDR3 comprises 14 residues. Germline trimming cut 9 bases from V and 6 bases from J; bases unmatched to any gene: 7. The CDR3 here is CASRTSGRPNEQFF. Written as DNA, the CDR3 is TGCGCCAGTCGGACTAGCGGGCGACCCAATGAGCAGTTCTTC.

This clonotype came up many times. The chain has TRBV6-5 and TRBJ2-7; D uncertain. The CDR3 consists of 11 residues. Germline V CDR1 and CDR2: MNHEY, SVGAGI. The V gene lost 6 bases and the J gene lost 3 bases, with 6 bases spanning the gap. The CDR3 loop is CASRLVYEQYF. CDR3 in DNA: TGTGCCAGCAGGCTCGTCTACGAGCAGTACTTC.

This clonotype appeared a few times. The rearrangement joins TRBV7-3 to TRBJ2-1, with D tentatively TRBD1 (5 bases). Germline CDR1 reads SGHTA; CDR2 reads FQGTGA. Trimming stripped 4 bases from V and 5 bases from J, with 9 bases between. The CDR3 contains 13 residues. For the CDR3, the DNA is TGTGCCAGCAGCTACGACAGTAACAATGAGCAGTTCTTC. Translating it yields CASSYDSNNEQFF.

This clonotype is a singleton in its sample. The rearrangement links TRBV21-1 to TRBJ2-1. TRBV21-1 is noted as a pseudogene. There are 16 residues in the CDR3. The CDR3 is CASSSCTEPPYNEQFF. CDR3 sequence (DNA): TGTGCCAGCAGCTCTTGCACAGAACCTCCTTACAATGAGCAGTTCTTC.

CDR3 in amino acids: CASSPSRGPSYEQYF. CDR3 nucleotides: TGTGCCAGCAGCCCTTCTAGGGGCCCCTCCTACGAGCAGTACTTC. This sequence joins TRBV9 and TRBJ2-7, with D tentatively TRBD1 (5 bases). The length of the CDR3 is 15 residues. In germline, CDR1 is SGDLS, CDR2 YYNGEE. V was cut by 4 bases and J by 0 bases, with 14 bases left in between.

The J gene is TRBJ2-2, the V gene TRBV20-1; D is uncertain. Trimming left V 6 bases short and J 1 base short, with 15 bases between. CDR3 size: 15 residues. Germline-derived CDR1 and CDR2 are DFQATT and SNEGSKA (reference sequence). The CDR3 protein is CSAHPVDGNTGELFF. In DNA form, the CDR3 reads TGCAGTGCACATCCTGTAGACGGGAACACCGGGGAGCTGTTTTTT.

This clonotype was counted ten times or more. This rearrangement joins TRBV6-5 to TRBJ2-1; 13 bases fit TRBD2. The germline gives CDR1 MNHEY, CDR2 SVGAGI. This CDR3 has 15 amino acids. The J segment lost 8 bases and the V segment lost 5 bases, leaving 6 bases of the junction unmatched. The CDR3 DNA sequence: TGTGCCAGCAGTGCAACTAGCGGGGGGGCTTATGAGCAGTTCTTC. As protein: CASSATSGGAYEQFF.